This T cell receptor beta chain was sequenced for a study of shared clonotypes between healthy human individuals (dated by TCRdb to the early 2020s). About the study as a whole: A couple of women and three men aged 18 to 49 years were included in the cohort. Per donor, three plates each were used for CD4 naive and CD4 memory, two for CD8 naive, and one for CD8 memory. The study deeply sequenced blood TCR repertoires of five healthy adults to estimate repertoire size and the extent of clonotype sharing between individuals. To increase sequencing depth and limit assay-specific biases, TCR repertoire library preparation and sequencing were carried out by different laboratories using diverse techniques. Each donor's leukapheresis produced roughly between roughly 0.94 and 9.5 billion PBMCs.

The investigation overall reported the following: Pairwise subsampling led to the expectation that sequencing depth would affect the degree of clonotype sharing among donors. Sampling was restricted to blood, and TCR repertoires in tissue are likely to differ from TCR repertoires in blood. Compared with non-shared clonotypes, the clonotypes found in all four sorted-subset donors had higher generation probabilities. Incomplete sequencing was indicated by rarefaction of sorted-subset datasets, despite the large sequencing depth. The genetic and exposure-history diversity represented was limited by the small number of donors. Sharing across a handful of donors was observed for about 4.8% of naive CD4, 3% to 3.5% of naive CD8, 2% to 2.5% of memory CD4, and around 0.44% of memory CD8 clonotypes. Larger estimated clonotype richness was generally found for naive subsets than for memory subsets.

Using the deep immunoSEQ assay, multiplex PCR amplified TCR CDR3 regions from genomic DNA. Extracted genomic DNA from each cell subset was distributed evenly across all wells of several immunoSEQ 96-well plates, and each plate was treated as a replicate. For sorted subsets, approximately 190 ng genomic DNA, equal to 30,000 to 35,000 T cell genomes, was loaded into each replicate PCR. The purified libraries were quantified using a Qubit 3.0 fluorometer, sized with a Bioanalyzer 2100, and then quantified again using the KAPA Library Quantification kit. A separate single-read 150-cycle Illumina NextSeq 550 flow cell was used to sequence each immunoSEQ 96-well plate. In the source study's methods: Because the immunoSEQ output held only junctional sequences and lacked quality scores, the filtering could not match the filtering applied to full-length reads. Sequences were annotated with PyIR, a Python wrapper for IgBLAST v1.9, using IMGT germline references to assign V/J genes and CDR3. Reads were removed for weak V/J assignments (E-value above 1e-6), missing CDR3, stop codons, out-of-frame junctions, or ambiguous translated residues. V3J clonotypes were defined by identical inferred V gene, J gene, and CDR3 amino acid sequence. The percentage overlap between two repertoires was calculated by dividing the number of shared unique clonotypes by the size of the smaller repertoire. Repertoire richness was assessed with RTK rarefaction, the Chao1 estimator, and Recon v2.1 estimates of unobserved clonotypes. OLGA was used to compute generation probabilities for all TCRbeta clonotypes that the gDNA method yielded from a handful of donors. TCRdb holds this immuneACCESS table with in-frame rearrangements only. Some clones are missing; in checked studies, unresolved V genes explain under half, and the rest has no known cause. The DNA gave D and trimming, while V, J and clone size come from that table. A total of 1.5 million to 2.5 million clones appear in this sample, about 95% of them only once. The ten largest clonotypes hold 0.95% to 1.5% of the sample.

Worth noting for this clone: The clone's antigen remains unknown. The input lacks base qualities; no much larger clone sits a single base away. Other DNA sequences in this specimen translate into the identical CDR3.

CD8 naive samples consisted of CD45RO-negative cells that were positively selected for CCR7, yielding a CD45RA+CCR7+ population without TemRA cells. Donors were healthy HIV-negative adults with no recently reported acute infections or vaccinations. All donors were Caucasian adults living in Nashville, Tennessee, USA. After blood collection by leukapheresis, PBMCs were isolated using Ficoll-Histopaque density gradient centrifugation and then cryopreserved in the vapor phase of liquid nitrogen. Analytical flow cytometry was used to check the purity and quantity of each magnetically sorted T cell population. Each sorted fraction had its genomic DNA isolated and then quantified by UV absorbance on a Nanodrop 2000c. The CDR3, cysteine through phenylalanine, is 11 amino acids long. Here the CDR3 DNA is all that survives: 33 bases in frame from base 1. The germline V gene provides CDR1 SGHRS and CDR2 YFSETQ. The junction shows trimming of 2 bases on V and 6 bases on J, plus 6 bases between the germline ends.

The chain uses TRBV5-1 and TRBJ2-7; confidence is insufficient to name the D gene. Sequencing input: naive CD8+ T cells sorted from blood. This sample's cell subset or site label indicates: CD45RA+CCR7+. This sequence was found in a man between 18 and 29 years old in good health. The CDR3 here reads CASSLGGEQYF. The DNA is TGCGCCAGCAGCTTAGGCGGCGAGCAGTACTTC.